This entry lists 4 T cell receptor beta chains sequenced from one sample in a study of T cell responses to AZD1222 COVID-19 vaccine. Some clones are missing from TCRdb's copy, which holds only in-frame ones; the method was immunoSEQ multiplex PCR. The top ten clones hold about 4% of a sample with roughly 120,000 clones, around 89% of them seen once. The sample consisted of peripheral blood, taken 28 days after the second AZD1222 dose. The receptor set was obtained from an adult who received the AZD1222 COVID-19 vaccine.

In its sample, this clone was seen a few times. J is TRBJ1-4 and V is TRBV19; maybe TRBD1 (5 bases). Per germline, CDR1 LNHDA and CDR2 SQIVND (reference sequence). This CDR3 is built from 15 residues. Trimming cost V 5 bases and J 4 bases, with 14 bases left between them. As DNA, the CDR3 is TGTGCCAGTAGTGCTGCCAGGGAGGGTAATGAAAAACTGTTTTTT. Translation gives CASSAAREGNEKLFF.

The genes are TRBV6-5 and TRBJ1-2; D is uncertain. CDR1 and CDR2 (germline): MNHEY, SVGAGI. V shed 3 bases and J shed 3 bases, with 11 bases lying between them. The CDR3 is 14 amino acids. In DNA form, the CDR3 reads TGTGCCAGCAGTTATTATGGGGTCGACTATGGCTACACCTTC. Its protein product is CASSYYGVDYGYTF.

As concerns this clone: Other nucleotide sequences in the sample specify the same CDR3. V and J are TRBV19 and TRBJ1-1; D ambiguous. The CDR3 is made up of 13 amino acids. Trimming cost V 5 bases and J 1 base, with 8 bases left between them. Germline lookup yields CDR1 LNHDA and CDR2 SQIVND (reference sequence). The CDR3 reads CASSPGGNTEAFF. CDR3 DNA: TGTGCCAGTAGTCCCGGCGGGAACACTGAAGCTTTCTTT.

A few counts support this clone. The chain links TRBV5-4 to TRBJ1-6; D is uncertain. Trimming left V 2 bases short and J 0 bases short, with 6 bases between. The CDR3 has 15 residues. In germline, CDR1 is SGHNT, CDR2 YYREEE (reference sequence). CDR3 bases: TGTGCCAGCAGCTTTGGGAGCTCCTATAATTCACCCCTCCACTTT. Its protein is CASSFGSSYNSPLHF.